The rows below give T cell receptor beta chains drawn from one sample of a study of brain T cells in children with intractable seizures. Some clones are missing from TCRdb's copy, which holds only in-frame ones; the method was immunoSEQ multiplex PCR. The sample includes 70,000 to 90,000 clones, roughly 91% of them seen just once. The input for sequencing was peripheral blood, taken at surgery. The receptors here all came from a boy younger than two with tuberous sclerosis and intractable seizures. Each CDR3 is given with its conserved first and last residue. Each record gives: clone size, J gene, V gene, D gene, CDR3 length, CDR3 protein, CDR3 DNA. The D gene is left open where the match is weak. Clone size is shown for a subset of rows, as once, few, many or a class of expanded clone.

clone_size: NA
j_call: TRBJ2-7
v_call: TRBV15
d_call: NA
cdr3_length: 15
cdr3_aa: CATSRAGGQWDEQYF
cdr3_nt: TGTGCCACCAGCAGAGCAGGAGGCCAGTGGGACGAGCAGTACTTC

clone_size: NA
j_call: TRBJ1-2
v_call: TRBV6-1
d_call: NA
cdr3_length: 14
cdr3_aa: CASSEAGGSLGYTF
cdr3_nt: TGTGCCAGCAGTGAAGCCGGCGGCTCACTTGGCTACACCTTC

clone_size: NA
j_call: TRBJ1-1
v_call: TRBV9
d_call: NA
cdr3_length: 13
cdr3_aa: CASSVDSNTEAFF
cdr3_nt: TGTGCCAGCAGCGTAGACTCGAACACTGAAGCTTTCTTT

clone_size: NA
j_call: TRBJ2-5
v_call: TRBV2
d_call: NA
cdr3_length: 14
cdr3_aa: CASLYLLEEETQYF
cdr3_nt: TGTGCCAGCTTATATCTATTAGAGGAGGAGACCCAGTACTTC

clone_size: few
j_call: TRBJ1-6
v_call: TRBV10-2
d_call: NA
cdr3_length: 14
cdr3_aa: CASRTISYNSPLHF
cdr3_nt: TGCGCCAGCAGGACCATCTCCTATAATTCACCCCTCCACTTT

clone_size: NA
j_call: TRBJ2-1
v_call: TRBV5-5
d_call: NA
cdr3_length: 12
cdr3_aa: CASSDGYNEQFF
cdr3_nt: TGTGCCAGCAGCGACGGGTACAATGAGCAGTTCTTC

clone_size: NA
j_call: TRBJ1-1
v_call: TRBV3-1/TRBV3-2
d_call: NA
cdr3_length: 14
cdr3_aa: CASSQVRDALRSFF
cdr3_nt: TGTGCCAGCAGCCAGGTTAGGGACGCCCTGAGGTCTTTCTTT

clone_size: NA
j_call: TRBJ1-1
v_call: TRBV6-5
d_call: NA
cdr3_length: 15
cdr3_aa: CASRLPTQGNTEAFF
cdr3_nt: TGTGCCAGCAGACTACCGACACAAGGGAACACTGAAGCTTTCTTT

clone_size: NA
j_call: TRBJ1-2
v_call: TRBV12-5
d_call: TRBD1
cdr3_length: 14
cdr3_aa: CASGLGDRGHGYTF
cdr3_nt: TGTGCTAGTGGTTTGGGAGACAGGGGACATGGCTACACCTTC

clone_size: once
j_call: TRBJ1-2
v_call: TRBV4-1
d_call: NA
cdr3_length: 15
cdr3_aa: CASSQEWVREWSYTF
cdr3_nt: TGCGCCAGCAGCCAAGAATGGGTCAGGGAGTGGAGCTACACCTTC

clone_size: NA
j_call: TRBJ1-2
v_call: TRBV27
d_call: NA
cdr3_length: 16
cdr3_aa: CASSLQFDGANYGYTF
cdr3_nt: TGTGCCAGCAGTTTACAGTTCGACGGGGCTAACTATGGCTACACCTTC

clone_size: NA
j_call: TRBJ2-5
v_call: TRBV6-5
d_call: NA
cdr3_length: 13
cdr3_aa: CASSWTAAGTQYF
cdr3_nt: TGTGCCAGCAGTTGGACTGCGGCAGGGACCCAGTACTTC

clone_size: NA
j_call: TRBJ2-1
v_call: TRBV12-3/TRBV12-4
d_call: NA
cdr3_length: 11
cdr3_aa: CASSFTYEQFF
cdr3_nt: TGTGCCAGCAGTTTTACGTATGAGCAGTTCTTC

clone_size: few
j_call: TRBJ1-5
v_call: TRBV6-5
d_call: NA
cdr3_length: 15
cdr3_aa: CASTLRGDSNQPQHF
cdr3_nt: TGTGCCAGCACCCTGCGGGGTGATAGCAATCAGCCCCAGCATTTT

clone_size: NA
j_call: TRBJ1-3
v_call: TRBV7-8
d_call: TRBD1
cdr3_length: 13
cdr3_aa: CATSDRAENTIYF
cdr3_nt: TGTGCCACCTCTGACAGGGCCGAAAACACCATATATTTT

clone_size: NA
j_call: TRBJ2-7
v_call: TRBV28
d_call: NA
cdr3_length: 11
cdr3_aa: CASRGNYEQYF
cdr3_nt: TGTGCCAGCAGGGGGAACTACGAGCAGTACTTC

clone_size: once
j_call: TRBJ2-3
v_call: TRBV2
d_call: NA
cdr3_length: 14
cdr3_aa: CASPGAGRTDTQYF
cdr3_nt: TGTGCCAGCCCTGGGGCGGGTCGCACAGATACGCAGTATTTT

clone_size: few
j_call: TRBJ2-5
v_call: TRBV28
d_call: NA
cdr3_length: 15
cdr3_aa: CASSLVRRDKETQYF
cdr3_nt: TGTGCCAGCAGTTTGGTCCGCCGGGACAAGGAGACCCAGTACTTC

clone_size: NA
j_call: TRBJ1-4
v_call: TRBV18
d_call: NA
cdr3_length: 15
cdr3_aa: CASSPPGRGNEKLFF
cdr3_nt: TGTGCCAGCTCACCCCCAGGACGGGGCAATGAAAAACTGTTTTTT

clone_size: NA
j_call: TRBJ2-3
v_call: TRBV18
d_call: NA
cdr3_length: 16
cdr3_aa: CASSSIVPPSTDTQYF
cdr3_nt: TGTGCCAGCTCTTCGATCGTCCCCCCTAGCACAGATACGCAGTATTTT

clone_size: once
j_call: TRBJ2-5
v_call: TRBV29-1
d_call: TRBD1
cdr3_length: 12
cdr3_aa: CSVETGGETQYF
cdr3_nt: TGCAGCGTTGAGACAGGGGGAGAGACCCAGTACTTC

clone_size: once
j_call: TRBJ1-4
v_call: TRBV6-2/TRBV6-3
d_call: NA
cdr3_length: 15
cdr3_aa: CASSYHRDANEKLFF
cdr3_nt: TGTGCCAGCAGTTACCACCGGGACGCTAATGAAAAACTGTTTTTT

clone_size: NA
j_call: TRBJ1-2
v_call: TRBV2
d_call: NA
cdr3_length: 16
cdr3_aa: CASSDGEVMKAYGYTF
cdr3_nt: TGTGCCAGCAGTGACGGGGAAGTGATGAAAGCCTATGGCTACACCTTC

clone_size: NA
j_call: TRBJ1-3
v_call: TRBV7-9
d_call: NA
cdr3_length: 12
cdr3_aa: CASSLARDTIYF
cdr3_nt: TGTGCCAGCAGCTTAGCACGGGACACCATATATTTT

clone_size: once
j_call: TRBJ2-1
v_call: TRBV19
d_call: TRBD2
cdr3_length: 14
cdr3_aa: CARRGGRNLNEQFF
cdr3_nt: TGTGCCAGGCGGGGGGGCCGAAACCTCAATGAGCAGTTCTTC

clone_size: NA
j_call: TRBJ1-2
v_call: TRBV6-5
d_call: TRBD1
cdr3_length: 15
cdr3_aa: CASSYSGTDVYGYTF
cdr3_nt: TGTGCCAGCAGTTACTCAGGGACAGATGTCTATGGCTACACCTTC

clone_size: NA
j_call: TRBJ2-3
v_call: TRBV6-1
d_call: NA
cdr3_length: 15
cdr3_aa: CASSEASESTDTQYF
cdr3_nt: TGTGCCAGCAGTGAAGCAAGCGAAAGCACAGATACGCAGTATTTT

clone_size: NA
j_call: TRBJ2-3
v_call: TRBV3-1/TRBV3-2
d_call: NA
cdr3_length: 13
cdr3_aa: CASSHGGWDTQYF
cdr3_nt: TGTGCCAGCAGCCATGGGGGGTGGGATACGCAGTATTTT

clone_size: NA
j_call: TRBJ2-2
v_call: TRBV30
d_call: NA
cdr3_length: 14
cdr3_aa: CAWSPGVGTGELFF
cdr3_nt: TGTGCCTGGAGTCCGGGAGTGGGGACCGGGGAGCTGTTTTTT

clone_size: once
j_call: TRBJ2-5
v_call: TRBV5-1
d_call: TRBD1
cdr3_length: 15
cdr3_aa: CASSFGQGRGETQYF
cdr3_nt: TGCGCCAGCAGCTTCGGACAGGGACGAGGGGAGACCCAGTACTTC

clone_size: NA
j_call: TRBJ1-2
v_call: TRBV6-5
d_call: TRBD1
cdr3_length: 15
cdr3_aa: CASRERTGGRYGYTF
cdr3_nt: TGTGCCAGCAGGGAGCGGACAGGGGGCCGCTATGGCTACACCTTC

clone_size: NA
j_call: TRBJ2-7
v_call: TRBV30
d_call: NA
cdr3_length: 13
cdr3_aa: CAWSPGPSYEQYF
cdr3_nt: TGTGCCTGGAGCCCCGGGCCCTCCTACGAGCAGTACTTC

clone_size: NA
j_call: TRBJ2-7
v_call: TRBV3-1/TRBV3-2
d_call: NA
cdr3_length: 16
cdr3_aa: CASSRMTGAETYEQYF
cdr3_nt: TGTGCCAGCAGCCGGATGACAGGAGCCGAAACCTACGAGCAGTACTTC

clone_size: NA
j_call: TRBJ2-1
v_call: TRBV12-3/TRBV12-4
d_call: TRBD2
cdr3_length: 13
cdr3_aa: CASSPLAGDEQFF
cdr3_nt: TGTGCCAGCAGCCCGCTGGCGGGAGACGAGCAGTTCTTC

clone_size: NA
j_call: TRBJ2-2
v_call: TRBV5-4
d_call: TRBD2
cdr3_length: 15
cdr3_aa: CASSLGLANTGELFF
cdr3_nt: TGTGCCAGCAGCTTAGGACTAGCGAACACCGGGGAGCTGTTTTTT

clone_size: once
j_call: TRBJ2-5
v_call: TRBV6-6
d_call: TRBD2
cdr3_length: 14
cdr3_aa: CAGSLAGGAETQYF
cdr3_nt: TGTGCCGGAAGCCTAGCGGGAGGGGCCGAGACCCAGTACTTC

clone_size: NA
j_call: TRBJ2-3
v_call: TRBV7-3
d_call: NA
cdr3_length: 15
cdr3_aa: CASSLTGASTDTQYF
cdr3_nt: TGTGCCAGCAGCTTAACCGGGGCGAGCACAGATACGCAGTATTTT

clone_size: NA
j_call: TRBJ1-4
v_call: TRBV29-1
d_call: NA
cdr3_length: 14
cdr3_aa: CSVEEVNPNEKLFF
cdr3_nt: TGCAGCGTTGAGGAGGTCAATCCTAATGAAAAACTGTTTTTT

clone_size: NA
j_call: TRBJ1-1
v_call: TRBV5-4
d_call: TRBD1
cdr3_length: 17
cdr3_aa: CASSYYKGQLMNTEAFF
cdr3_nt: TGTGCCAGCAGCTACTACAAGGGACAGCTCATGAACACTGAAGCTTTCTTT

clone_size: once
j_call: TRBJ1-6
v_call: TRBV5-1
d_call: TRBD1
cdr3_length: 17
cdr3_aa: CASSQIGQGQNNSPLHF
cdr3_nt: TGCGCCAGCAGCCAAATCGGACAGGGACAGAATAATTCACCCCTCCACTTT

clone_size: NA
j_call: TRBJ1-5
v_call: TRBV12-3/TRBV12-4
d_call: NA
cdr3_length: 12
cdr3_aa: CASSFRDQPQHF
cdr3_nt: TGTGCCAGCAGTTTCCGAGATCAGCCCCAGCATTTT

clone_size: once
j_call: TRBJ1-1
v_call: TRBV7-3
d_call: NA
cdr3_length: 13
cdr3_aa: CASSLNGNTEAFF
cdr3_nt: TGTGCCAGCAGCTTAAATGGGAACACTGAAGCTTTCTTT

clone_size: NA
j_call: TRBJ1-2
v_call: TRBV5-6
d_call: NA
cdr3_length: 13
cdr3_aa: CASSFELLTTYTF
cdr3_nt: TGTGCCAGCAGCTTCGAGCTGCTTACGACGTACACCTTC

clone_size: NA
j_call: TRBJ2-7
v_call: TRBV4-1
d_call: NA
cdr3_length: 12
cdr3_aa: CASSHGPYEQYF
cdr3_nt: TGCGCCAGCAGCCATGGACCCTACGAGCAGTACTTC

clone_size: NA
j_call: TRBJ2-2
v_call: TRBV7-3
d_call: NA
cdr3_length: 16
cdr3_aa: CASSLGRGKTTGELFF
cdr3_nt: TGTGCCAGCAGCTTAGGGCGGGGAAAGACCACCGGGGAGCTGTTTTTT

clone_size: NA
j_call: TRBJ1-2
v_call: TRBV7-4
d_call: NA
cdr3_length: 18
cdr3_aa: CASSCGPGSVQLNYGYTF
cdr3_nt: TGTGCCAGCAGCTGCGGCCCAGGGAGCGTTCAACTTAACTATGGCTACACCTTC

clone_size: NA
j_call: TRBJ2-2
v_call: TRBV24-1
d_call: NA
cdr3_length: 14
cdr3_aa: CATSDFAGTGELFF
cdr3_nt: TGTGCCACCAGTGATTTCGCAGGAACCGGGGAGCTGTTTTTT

clone_size: NA
j_call: TRBJ2-5
v_call: TRBV6-1
d_call: NA
cdr3_length: 15
cdr3_aa: CASSEAGRGWETQYF
cdr3_nt: TGTGCCAGCAGTGAGGCAGGGCGCGGGTGGGAGACCCAGTACTTC

clone_size: NA
j_call: TRBJ2-7
v_call: TRBV7-2
d_call: NA
cdr3_length: 15
cdr3_aa: CASSLGGYGRNEQYF
cdr3_nt: TGTGCCAGCAGCTTAGGGGGGTACGGTAGAAACGAGCAGTACTTC

clone_size: once
j_call: TRBJ2-5
v_call: TRBV7-3
d_call: NA
cdr3_length: 12
cdr3_aa: CASSLYGETQYF
cdr3_nt: TGTGCCAGCAGCTTATATGGAGAGACCCAGTACTTC

clone_size: NA
j_call: TRBJ2-1
v_call: TRBV15
d_call: NA
cdr3_length: 12
cdr3_aa: CATSRDKRSQFF
cdr3_nt: TGTGCCACCAGCAGAGATAAGCGGTCGCAGTTCTTC

clone_size: NA
j_call: TRBJ1-3
v_call: TRBV6-5
d_call: NA
cdr3_length: 13
cdr3_aa: CASSYSLGGTIYF
cdr3_nt: TGTGCCAGCAGTTACTCTCTCGGGGGCACCATATATTTT

clone_size: NA
j_call: TRBJ1-6
v_call: TRBV6-6
d_call: NA
cdr3_length: 16
cdr3_aa: CASSYSRPGGGSPLHF
cdr3_nt: TGTGCCAGCAGTTACTCGCGGCCGGGGGGAGGTTCACCCCTCCACTTT

clone_size: NA
j_call: TRBJ1-5
v_call: TRBV24-1
d_call: NA
cdr3_length: 13
cdr3_aa: CATRDGDNQPQHF
cdr3_nt: TGTGCCACCCGGGACGGTGACAATCAGCCCCAGCATTTT